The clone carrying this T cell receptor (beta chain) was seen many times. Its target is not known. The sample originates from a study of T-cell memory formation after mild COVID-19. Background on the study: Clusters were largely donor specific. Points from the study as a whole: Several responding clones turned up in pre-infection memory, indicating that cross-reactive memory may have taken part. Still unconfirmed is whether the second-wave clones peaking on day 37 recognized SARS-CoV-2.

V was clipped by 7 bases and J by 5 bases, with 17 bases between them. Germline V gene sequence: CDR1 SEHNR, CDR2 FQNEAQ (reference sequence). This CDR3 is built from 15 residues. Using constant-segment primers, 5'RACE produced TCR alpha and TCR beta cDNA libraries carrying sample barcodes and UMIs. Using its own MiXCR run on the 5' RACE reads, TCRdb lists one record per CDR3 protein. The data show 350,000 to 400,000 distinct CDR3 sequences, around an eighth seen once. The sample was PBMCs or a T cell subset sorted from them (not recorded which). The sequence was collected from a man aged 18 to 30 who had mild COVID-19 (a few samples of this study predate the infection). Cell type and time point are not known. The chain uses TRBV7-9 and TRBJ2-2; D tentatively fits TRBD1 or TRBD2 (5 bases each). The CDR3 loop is CASNPRGGGTGELFF. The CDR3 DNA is TGTGCCAGCAACCCCCGGGGCGGCGGTACCGGGGAGCTGTTTTTT.